This T cell receptor (beta chain) was recovered during a study of T-cell reconstitution after alpha-beta-depleted transplantation in children. General observations from the study: At the one-year point after transplant, T-cell counts and TCRbeta diversity were found to come mostly from T cells that had been newly produced. Some patients' high day-60 TCRbeta diversity was attributed to recipient cells surviving conditioning.

Preparation of the TCRbeta library was carried out with unique molecular identifiers. TCRdb re-analysed the PCR reads in MiXCR, keeping a single row per CDR3 protein. The sample shows about 980,000 distinct CDR3 sequences, roughly 29% of them seen only once. To note about this clonotype: Its matching antigen is unknown.

The V gene lost 4 bases and the J gene lost 3 bases, with 10 bases spanning the gap. Germline CDR1 and CDR2: SQVTM and ANQGSEA. This CDR3 contains 13 residues. The receptor was derived from a boy younger than two who had a stem cell transplant for SCID, so the T cells may come from the graft donor. Specimen: PBMCs, mostly from graft donor cells, collected 360 days after TCRalphabeta/CD19-depleted stem cell transplant. The chain uses TRBV29-1 and TRBJ1-3; no definite D call. CDR3 region: CSVGHPSGNTIYF. Here the CDR3 DNA reads TGCAGCGTTGGGCACCCGAGTGGAAACACCATATATTTT.